The 20 T cell receptor beta chains below come from one sample, sequenced in a study of neurological immune-mediated disorders. Each CDR3 protein gets one entry after TCRdb re-called the 5' RACE reads with MiXCR. The table lists roughly 30,000 distinct CDR3 sequences, 13% of them singletons, with approximately 5.6% in the top ten. Time point here: technical triplicate 2. Material: CD4+ T cells from blood. Receptors were obtained from a female donor with HTLV-1-associated myelopathy (HAM/TSP).

This chain links TRBV18 with TRBJ2-3; D remains ambiguous. Trimming left V 3 bases short and J 1 base short, with 8 bases between. The CDR3 has 14 residues. CDR1 KGHSH and CDR2 LQKENI come from the germline V gene. DNA for the CDR3: TGTGCCAGCTCACCGGAGTTGGGCACAGATACGCAGTATTTT. Its protein is CASSPELGTDTQYF.

By sample fraction, this clonotype is medium-sized (0.01 to 0.1%). The chain joins TRBV7-2 to TRBJ2-7; 7 positions match TRBD2. Trimming cost V 3 bases and J 2 bases; bases outside gene matches: 7. Looked up from germline, CDR1 is SGHTA and CDR2 is FQGNSA. This CDR3 has 15 residues. The CDR3 DNA follows: TGTGCCAGCAGCTTGGCACTAGCGACCGCCTACGAGCAGTACTTC. This sequence encodes CASSLALATAYEQYF. The full variable domain, completed using reference TRBV7-2 and TRBJ2-7, is GAGVSQSPSNKVTEKGKDVELRCDPISGHTALYWYRQSLGQGLEFLIYFQGNSAPDKSGLPSDRFSAERTGGSVSTLTIQRTQQEDSAVYLCASSLALATAYEQYFGPGTRLTVT.

The sample holds many counts of this clonotype. V gene TRBV24-1 combines with J gene TRBJ2-1, with 10 bases that match TRBD1. Per germline, CDR1 KGHDR and CDR2 SFDVKD. After removal of 1 base from V and 0 bases from J, the junction contained 11 bases not matched to a gene. The CDR3 totals 20 residues. For the CDR3, the DNA is TGTGCCACCAGTGATTTTAGTGGGACAGGGGTAGAGGGCTCCTACAATGAGCAGTTCTTC. This encodes CATSDFSGTGVEGSYNEQFF.

This clonotype occurred many times. The V gene is TRBV12-3 or TRBV12-4, the J gene TRBJ2-7; D gene unclear. The V and J ends lost 1 base and 4 bases respectively, with 8 bases between them. CDR3 length: 13 amino acids. The CDR3: CASSLESGYEQYF. The DNA for the CDR3 is TGTGCCAGCAGTTTAGAATCGGGTTACGAGCAGTACTTC.

Turning to this clonotype: Germline is not matched at one junction end, which may reflect a read error. This chain links TRBV20-1 with TRBJ1-4; D possibly corresponds to TRBD1 (5 bases). Germline V CDR1 and CDR2: DFQATT, SNEGSKA (reference sequence). The CDR3 is 15 residues long. DNA for the CDR3: TGCAGTGCTACCCCCCAACAGGCCAACCTTGAAAAACTGTGTTTT. Translated: CSATPQQANLEKLCF.

This clonotype was recorded at least ten times. The chain links TRBV9 to TRBJ2-2, with D possibly matching TRBD1 (6 bases). This CDR3 region has 14 residues. The ends were cut back, 4 bases at V and 1 base at J, with 8 bases in the middle. The germline V gene has CDR1 SGDLS and CDR2 YYNGEE. In DNA form, the CDR3 reads TGTGCCAGCAGCCCGACAGGGAACACCGGGGAGCTGTTTTTT. Amino acids: CASSPTGNTGELFF.

In this sample, this clonotype turned up a few times. The CDR3 DNA sequence: TGTGCCAGCAGTTCGGACAGGGGGCTTGTCACTGAAGCTTTCTTT. It specifies CASSSDRGLVTEAFF. V usage is TRBV6-6 and J usage is TRBJ1-1; 11 bases fit TRBD1. The germline V gene encodes CDR1 MNHNY and CDR2 SVGAGI (reference sequence). V dropped 4 bases and J dropped 4; count of bases not matched to a gene: 5. The CDR3 runs 15 residues.

This clonotype has ten or more counts. CDR3 loop: CASSLVVGLRYNEQFF. The CDR3 DNA is TGTGCCAGCAGCCTAGTTGTGGGACTCCGCTACAATGAGCAGTTCTTC. The chain has TRBV7-2 and TRBJ2-1, with D perhaps TRBD2 (6 bases). The CDR3 is 16 amino acids. Trimming removed 5 bases from V and 3 bases from J, with 17 bases in between. Germline V lookup: CDR1 SGHTA, CDR2 FQGNSA. Complete variable domain (other parts from reference TRBV7-2 and TRBJ2-1): GAGVSQSPSNKVTEKGKDVELRCDPISGHTALYWYRQSLGQGLEFLIYFQGNSAPDKSGLPSDRFSAERTGGSVSTLTIQRTQQEDSAVYLCASSLVVGLRYNEQFFGPGTRLTVL.

This clonotype was counted at least ten times. The J gene is TRBJ2-5, the V gene TRBV6-6; possibly TRBD1 for D (5 bases). Germline CDR1 MNHNY, CDR2 SVGAGI (reference sequence). The CDR3 totals 11 residues. The V end lost 7 bases, the J end lost 8 bases, and 11 bases lay between the germline ends. As DNA, the CDR3 is TGTGCCAGCACCGACGACAGAACCCAGTACTTC. Amino acids: CASTDDRTQYF.

The sample holds many counts of this clonotype. The chain joins TRBV5-1 to TRBJ2-3; 9 nucleotides match TRBD2. Germline V gene lookup returns CDR1 SGHRS and CDR2 YFSETQ. This CDR3 has 15 residues. The trim removed 3 bases at V and 3 bases at J, leaving 5 bases unmatched. CDR3 sequence: CASSYSGRGTDTQYF. The CDR3 DNA reads as TGCGCCAGCAGCTATAGCGGGAGAGGGACAGATACGCAGTATTTT.

This clonotype was seen many times. J is TRBJ2-5 and V is TRBV6-2 or TRBV6-3; the D gene could be TRBD1 or TRBD2 (5 bases each). V was cut by 0 bases and J by 5 bases, with 10 bases left in between. The CDR3 consists of 14 residues. The V gene's germline CDR1 is MNHEY and CDR2 SVGEGT. The CDR3 loop is CASSYSFGAETQYF. CDR3 DNA: TGTGCCAGCAGTTACTCGTTCGGGGCCGAGACCCAGTACTTC.

This clonotype was counted at least ten times. V gene TRBV2 combines with J gene TRBJ1-2; possibly TRBD1 for D (5 bases). The V end lost 1 base, the J end lost 0 bases, and 6 bases lay between the germline ends. Germline V gene lookup returns CDR1 SNHLY and CDR2 FYNNEI. This CDR3 has 14 residues. CDR3 amino acids: CASSEGQSNYGYTF. CDR3 nucleotides: TGTGCCAGCAGTGAAGGACAGTCTAACTATGGCTACACCTTC.

This clonotype was observed at least ten times. The chain links TRBV7-2 to TRBJ2-7, with 8 positions matching TRBD1. This CDR3 comprises 14 residues. The germline CDR1 and CDR2 sequences are SGHTA and FQGNSA. V was pared by 4 bases and J by 1 base, with 3 bases of the junction left unmatched. The CDR3 DNA reads as TGTGCCAGCAGCTGGGACAGGTATTCCTACGAGCAGTACTTC. This encodes CASSWDRYSYEQYF.

In this sample, this clonotype turned up many times. The chain employs TRBV5-6 and TRBJ2-2; 8 positions match TRBD1. Germline values: CDR1 SGHDT, CDR2 YYEEEE. V lost 7 bases and J lost 7; bases outside the gene matches: 6. The CDR3 contains 13 residues. As DNA, the CDR3 is TGTGCCAGCCGCAGGGGGCAGGGCGGGGAGCTGTTTTTT. Protein product: CASRRGQGGELFF.

CDR3 nucleotides: TGCAGCGTGTCCCCTAGCGGGATGTCCTACGAGCAGTACTTC. This codes for CSVSPSGMSYEQYF. The chain joins TRBV29-1 to TRBJ2-7; 9 bases map to TRBD2. The trim removed 6 bases at V and 1 base at J, leaving 7 bases unmatched. Germline values: CDR1 SQVTM, CDR2 ANQGSEA. This CDR3 is built from 14 residues.

This clonotype was seen repeatedly, ten times or more. The chain combines TRBV7-9 with TRBJ2-1, with 15 bases that match TRBD2. Germline values: CDR1 SEHNR, CDR2 FQNEAQ (reference sequence). This CDR3 contains 18 residues. V shed 4 bases and J 8 bases; nucleotides not matched to a gene: 12. The DNA of the CDR3 is TGTGCCAGCAGCTCAGTCGGACTAGCGGGGGGGCCAATGGATGAGCAGTTCTTC. Amino acid sequence: CASSSVGLAGGPMDEQFF.

This clonotype was counted ten times or more. V and J are TRBV7-9 and TRBJ2-3; TRBD2 matches 9 bases. V was pared by 5 bases and J by 3 bases, with 9 bases of the junction left unmatched. Per the germline V gene, CDR1 is SEHNR and CDR2 is FQNEAQ (reference sequence). The CDR3 is 16 amino acids. This chain's CDR3 is CASSPRGLAGTDTQYF. The CDR3, as DNA: TGTGCCAGCAGCCCCAGAGGGCTAGCGGGAACAGATACGCAGTATTTT.

In this sample, this clonotype turned up many times. This chain connects TRBV18 to TRBJ2-7, with 7 bases identical to TRBD1. The germline V gene has CDR1 KGHSH and CDR2 LQKENI. J lost 2 bases, V lost 3 bases, and 4 bases had no gene match. The CDR3 consists of 14 residues. CDR3 protein: CASSPGTAPYEQYF. CDR3 bases: TGTGCCAGCTCACCCGGGACAGCCCCCTACGAGCAGTACTTC.

This clonotype appeared many times. J is TRBJ2-1 and V is TRBV14; D gene uncertain. The CDR3 is 11 residues long. The V end lost 0 bases, the J end lost 10 bases, and 4 bases lay between the germline ends. Germline V gene data show CDR1 as SGHDN and CDR2 as FVKESK. The CDR3 DNA is TGTGCCAGCAGCCAAGAGTTGGAGCAGTTCTTC. Translating it yields CASSQELEQFF.

The chain combines TRBV20-1 with TRBJ1-1; tentative D call: TRBD1 (6 bases). Germline V gene lookup returns CDR1 DFQATT and CDR2 SNEGSKA (reference sequence). The V gene lost 1 base and the J gene lost 5 bases, with 11 bases spanning the gap. This CDR3 is built from 13 residues. The CDR3 spells CSARGQAGTEAFF. CDR3 DNA sequence: TGCAGTGCTAGAGGACAGGCGGGAACTGAAGCTTTCTTT.